The 22 T cell receptor beta chains below were found in one sample sequenced in a study of T cells after yellow fever vaccination. Via MiXCR, TCRdb re-called the 5' RACE reads, giving one row per CDR3 protein. This table has some 300,000 distinct CDR3 sequences, roughly 9% appearing once. The sample here was CD4+ T cells sorted from PBMCs, taken 5 days after the yellow fever booster vaccination. Every receptor here comes from a man aged 18 to 30 who received the YFV17D yellow fever vaccine.

This clonotype appeared many times. The chain uses TRBV29-1 and TRBJ2-7; D assignment may be TRBD1 or TRBD2 (6 bases each). The CDR3 extends over 11 amino acids. The germline CDR1 and CDR2 sequences are SQVTM and ANQGSEA. Trimming pared 7 bases from V and 6 bases from J, leaving 13 bases between. CDR3 DNA sequence: TGCAGCGCGTCCAGGGGAGGCGAGCAGTACTTC. Translated, it gives CSASRGGEQYF.

This chain uses TRBV6-5 with TRBJ1-1, with 10 positions matching TRBD1. The CDR3 runs to 16 residues. Germline V gene lookup returns CDR1 MNHEY and CDR2 SVGAGI. V shed 5 bases and J 0 bases; nucleotides not matched to a gene: 6. In DNA, the CDR3 is TGTGCCAGCAGTCGCGGACAGGGGGTTATGAACACTGAAGCTTTCTTT. Protein sequence: CASSRGQGVMNTEAFF.

This sequence joins TRBV12-3 or TRBV12-4 and TRBJ1-4; the D is unclear. Between the trimmed V and J ends, which lost 3 bases and 3 bases, there was a span of 8 bases. This CDR3 contains 14 residues. The CDR3 DNA reads as TGTGCCAGCAGTTTCGGCGGAGCTAATGAAAAACTGTTTTTT. Translating gives CASSFGGANEKLFF.

As for this clonotype: The junction does not match germline at one end; this may be a read error. The chain carries TRBV20-1 and TRBJ2-2; D assignment may be TRBD1 or TRBD2 (5 bases each). This CDR3 comprises 16 residues. Per the germline V gene, CDR1 is DFQATT and CDR2 is SNEGSKA (reference sequence). In nucleotides, the CDR3 is TGCAGTGCGAGAGGCTTCGGGGCGGCGAACACCGGGGAGCTGTTTTTT. This gives the protein CSARGFGAANTGELFF.

This clonotype was seen a handful of times. The chain recombines TRBV20-1 with TRBJ1-2; 8 nucleotides align to TRBD1. Per the germline V gene, CDR1 is DFQATT and CDR2 is SNEGSKA (reference sequence). This CDR3 has 12 residues. V shed 5 bases, J shed 7 bases, and the junction held 6 bases outside the gene matches. The CDR3 nucleotides are TGCAGTGCTCGAGCAGGGGGCGGTGGCTACACCTTC. Residues: CSARAGGGGYTF.

The chain joins TRBV20-1 to TRBJ1-5; possibly TRBD1 for D (5 bases). V shed 7 bases and J shed 2 bases, with 15 bases lying between them. The CDR3 spans 14 residues. Germline V lookup: CDR1 DFQATT, CDR2 SNEGSKA (reference sequence). CDR3 residues: CSVGDPTGNQPQHF. The CDR3 DNA sequence: TGCAGTGTGGGGGACCCCACGGGCAATCAGCCCCAGCATTTT.

This clonotype was detected a few times. The chain is built from TRBV2 and TRBJ1-5; D gene ambiguous. V lost 6 bases and J lost 3, with 9 bases in between. This CDR3 spans 13 amino acids. CDR1 and CDR2 from the germline V gene are SNHLY and FYNNEI. This CDR3 reads CASRADYNQPQHF. CDR3 coding DNA: TGTGCCAGCAGGGCGGATTACAATCAGCCCCAGCATTTT.

This clonotype was observed a few times. The chain uses TRBV3-1 and TRBJ1-5; D gene ambiguous. CDR1 and CDR2 from the germline V gene are LGHDT and YNNKEL (reference sequence). The CDR3 consists of 15 residues. Trimming removed 1 base at V and 3 bases at J, with 10 bases between. The DNA of the CDR3 is TGTGCCAGCAGCCAAGGTCAGCCGGTCAATCAGCCCCAGCATTTT. Amino acid sequence: CASSQGQPVNQPQHF.

The CDR3: CASSLAPSGGETQYF. Written as DNA, the CDR3 is TGTGCCAGCAGCTTAGCTCCTAGCGGGGGTGAGACCCAGTACTTC. The V gene is TRBV7-2, the J gene TRBJ2-5; TRBD2 matches at 10 bases. The CDR3 covers 15 residues. Trimming cost V 0 bases and J 5 bases; bases outside gene matches: 3. Germline V gene lookup returns CDR1 SGHTA and CDR2 FQGNSA.

This clonotype turned up a few times. V is TRBV28 and J is TRBJ1-2; 7 positions agree with TRBD1. V shed 8 bases, J shed 2 bases, and the junction held 8 bases outside the gene matches. The germline CDR1 and CDR2 sequences are MDHEN and SYDVKM. This CDR3 has 14 amino acids. CDR3 coding DNA: TGTGCCAGCGAAAGAGCAGGGGGAAACTATGGCTACACCTTC. Protein: CASERAGGNYGYTF.

This clonotype was seen a few times. J is TRBJ2-3 and V is TRBV12-3 or TRBV12-4; D is possibly TRBD2 (5 bases). V dropped 3 bases and J dropped 0 bases, with 16 bases sitting between them. The CDR3 is made up of 17 amino acids. The CDR3 is CASSLSIRGYSTDTQYF. The DNA for the CDR3 is TGTGCCAGCAGTTTGTCGATACGGGGATACAGCACAGATACGCAGTATTTT.

The chain recombines TRBV4-1 with TRBJ1-5; D uncertain. Per the germline V gene, CDR1 is MGHRA and CDR2 is YSYEKL. V lost 4 bases and J lost 5, with 12 bases in between. The CDR3 sequence is 14 residues long. CDR3 nucleotide sequence: TGCGCCAGCAGCCTCCAGGTGGGATATCAGCCCCAGCATTTT. Amino acids: CASSLQVGYQPQHF.

This clonotype was counted once. The rearrangement links TRBV7-2 to TRBJ2-5; 10 bases fit TRBD2. The germline V gene has CDR1 SGHTA and CDR2 FQGNSA. The CDR3 totals 17 residues. V was clipped by 4 bases and J by 3 bases; unmatched bases: 11. The CDR3 DNA reads TGTGCCAGCAGCTACGGGGGCATAGCGGGGGGAAAAGAGACCCAGTACTTC. Encoded protein: CASSYGGIAGGKETQYF.

In this sample, this clonotype turned up many times. The chain carries TRBV12-3 or TRBV12-4 and TRBJ2-1, with TRBD1 identical over 7 bases. CDR3 size: 15 residues. Trimming removed 5 bases from V and 0 bases from J; junction bases left unmatched: 4. CDR3 in amino acids: CASSDRAPSYNEQFF. The CDR3 DNA is TGTGCCAGCAGTGACAGGGCCCCCTCCTACAATGAGCAGTTCTTC.

This clonotype was found a few times. The chain carries TRBV5-1 and TRBJ2-5; D is undetermined. The germline V gene encodes CDR1 SGHRS and CDR2 YFSETQ. V lost 0 bases and J 7 bases, leaving 10 bases between the germline ends. CDR3 size: 13 residues. The CDR3 here is CASSLDPTGTQYF. CDR3 nucleotides: TGCGCCAGCAGCTTGGATCCTACGGGGACCCAGTACTTC.

This clonotype has at least ten counts. The chain is built from TRBV7-8 and TRBJ1-5, with D hard to call. The V gene's germline CDR1 is SGHVS and CDR2 FQNEAQ. V was cut by 3 bases and J by 0 bases, with 15 bases left in between. The CDR3 length is 17 residues. The CDR3 loop reads CASSFLGIGFSNQPQHF. The CDR3 bases are TGTGCCAGCAGCTTTTTAGGAATTGGGTTTAGCAATCAGCCCCAGCATTTT.

This clonotype occurred a few times. The V call is TRBV6-5, the J call TRBJ1-1; D remains unclear. Trimming shortened V by 6 bases and J by 8 bases, and 13 bases separated the two germline ends. In germline, CDR1 is MNHEY, CDR2 SVGAGI. The CDR3 is 12 amino acids. CDR3 sequence (DNA): TGTGCCAGCAGAGCGGGGAGCTTCGAAGCTTTCTTT. Translating it yields CASRAGSFEAFF.

As concerns this clonotype: At one of its ends the junction is not consistent with the germline gene, which may arise from a read error. The chain employs TRBV3-1 and TRBJ1-1, with unresolved D. The CDR3 runs 13 residues. Germline lookup yields CDR1 LGHDT and CDR2 YNNKEL (reference sequence). The DNA of the CDR3 is TGTGCCGGCAGCCGGAATGATGACACTGAAGCTTTCTTT. It specifies CAGSRNDDTEAFF.

V usage is TRBV6-5 and J usage is TRBJ2-7; no firm D call. CDR3 length: 13 residues. Per the germline V gene, CDR1 is MNHEY and CDR2 is SVGAGI. V shed 5 bases and J shed 4 bases, with 12 bases lying between them. The CDR3 DNA sequence: TGTGCCAGCAGTCCGGAAGTAGGGTACGAGCAGTACGTC. Translated: CASSPEVGYEQYV.

The chain uses TRBV7-8 and TRBJ1-5; TRBD1 agrees at 10 bases. Germline CDR1 SGHVS, CDR2 FQNEAQ. The V gene end was trimmed by 4 bases and the J gene end by 7 bases; junction bases not matched to a gene: 10. The CDR3 loop spans 16 amino acids. The CDR3 sequence is CASSSRQGAGKQPQHF. The CDR3 DNA sequence: TGTGCCAGCAGCTCCAGACAGGGGGCGGGGAAACAGCCCCAGCATTTT.

This clonotype was found many times. The DNA of the CDR3 is TGCGCCAGCAGCCAAGGTTATTCGTTGGATCAGCCCCAGCATTTT. It specifies CASSQGYSLDQPQHF. This chain connects TRBV4-3 to TRBJ1-5; D unclear. Germline V lookup: CDR1 LGHNA, CDR2 YSLEER. This CDR3 spans 15 amino acids. Trimming took off 1 base at V and 5 bases at J, with 12 bases between the two ends.

This chain joins TRBV7-3 and TRBJ2-1; 13 bases are shared with TRBD2. This CDR3 region has 21 residues. Germline assignment: CDR1 SGHTA and CDR2 FQGTGA. Germline trimming cut 4 bases from V and 0 bases from J; bases unmatched to any gene: 15. CDR3 sequence: CASSSQGQRTSGGSSYNEQFF. As DNA, the CDR3 is TGTGCCAGCAGCTCCCAGGGACAGCGGACTAGCGGGGGTTCCTCCTACAATGAGCAGTTCTTC.